This TCR beta chain derives from a study of T-cell reconstitution after alpha-beta-depleted transplantation in children. The TCRbeta library incorporated unique molecular identifiers. TCRdb independently ran MiXCR on the PCR reads; one entry per CDR3 protein. The sample has about 400,000 distinct CDR3 sequences, roughly 16% seen once. The length of the CDR3 is 13 residues. Looked up from germline, CDR1 is DFQATT and CDR2 is SNEGSKA (reference sequence). V was trimmed by 4 bases and J by 9 bases, leaving 16 bases between them. This clonotype has only a few counts. Specimen: PBMCs, mostly from graft donor cells, collected 360 days after TCRalphabeta/CD19-depleted stem cell transplant. The TCR sequence derives from a boy younger than two who had a stem cell transplant for Wiskott-Aldrich syndrome, so the T cells may come from the graft donor. The V gene is TRBV20-1, the J gene TRBJ2-1; D is possibly TRBD1 (5 bases). The CDR3 DNA follows: TGCAGTGCTATAATAAAGGGGATGGGTGAGCAGTTCTTC. Translated: CSAIIKGMGEQFF.